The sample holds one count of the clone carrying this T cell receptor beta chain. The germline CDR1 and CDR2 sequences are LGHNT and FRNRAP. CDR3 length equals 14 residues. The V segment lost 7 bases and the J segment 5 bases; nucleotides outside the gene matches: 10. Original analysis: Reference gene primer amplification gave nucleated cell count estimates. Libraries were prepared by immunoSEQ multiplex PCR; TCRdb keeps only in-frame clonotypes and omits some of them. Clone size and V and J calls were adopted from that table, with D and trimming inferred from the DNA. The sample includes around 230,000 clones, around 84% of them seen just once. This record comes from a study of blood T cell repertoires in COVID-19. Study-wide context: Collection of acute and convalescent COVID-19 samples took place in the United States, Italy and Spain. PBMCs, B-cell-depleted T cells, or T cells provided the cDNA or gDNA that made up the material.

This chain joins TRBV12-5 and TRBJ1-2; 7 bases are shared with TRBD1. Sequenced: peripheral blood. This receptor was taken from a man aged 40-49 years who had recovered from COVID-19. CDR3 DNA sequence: TGTGCTAGTGACCGCAGGGGACAGATTTATGGCTACACCTTC. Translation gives CASDRRGQIYGYTF.